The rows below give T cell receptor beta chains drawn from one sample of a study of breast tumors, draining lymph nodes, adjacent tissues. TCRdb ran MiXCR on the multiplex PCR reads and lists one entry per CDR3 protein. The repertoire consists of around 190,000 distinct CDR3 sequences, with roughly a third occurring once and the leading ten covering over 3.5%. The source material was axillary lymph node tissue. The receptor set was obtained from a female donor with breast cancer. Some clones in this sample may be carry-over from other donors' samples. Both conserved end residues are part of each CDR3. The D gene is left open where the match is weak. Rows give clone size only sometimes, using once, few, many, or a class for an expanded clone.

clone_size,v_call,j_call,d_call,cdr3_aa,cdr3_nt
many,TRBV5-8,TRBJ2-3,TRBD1,CASSSYRGPGTDTQYF,TGTGCCAGCAGCTCATACAGGGGGCCTGGGACAGATACGCAGTATTTT
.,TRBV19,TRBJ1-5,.,CASSIARGFGQPQHF,TGTGCCAGTAGTATAGCCCGTGGTTTTGGTCAGCCCCAGCATTTT
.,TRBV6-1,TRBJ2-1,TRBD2,CASSTTSGSSYNEQFF,TGTGCCAGCAGTACGACTAGCGGGAGCTCCTACAATGAGCAGTTCTTC
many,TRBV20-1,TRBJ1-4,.,CSARVRAMEKLFF,TGCAGTGCTAGAGTGAGGGCTATGGAAAAACTGTTTTTT
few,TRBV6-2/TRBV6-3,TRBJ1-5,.,CASTPNGNQPQHF,TGTGCCAGCACCCCAAACGGCAATCAGCCCCAGCATTTT
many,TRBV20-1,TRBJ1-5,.,CSAFWAQHF,TGCAGTGCCTTCTGGGCCCAGCATTTT
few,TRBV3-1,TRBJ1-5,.,CASSQDGGGQPQHF,TGTGCCAGCAGCCAAGATGGGGGTGGGCAGCCCCAGCATTTT
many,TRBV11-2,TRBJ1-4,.,CASSRSTGTREKLFF,TGTGCCAGCAGTCGCTCAACGGGGACACGAGAAAAACTGTTTTTT
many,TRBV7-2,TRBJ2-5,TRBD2,CASSRGLAGSETQYF,TGTGCCAGCAGTCGTGGACTAGCGGGGTCAGAGACCCAGTACTTC
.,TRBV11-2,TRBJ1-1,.,CASSFGLSREAFF,TGTGCCAGCAGCTTCGGACTGTCCCGTGAAGCTTTCTTT
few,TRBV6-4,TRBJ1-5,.,CASSPEEDQPQHF,TGTGCCAGCAGTCCCGAGGAGGATCAGCCCCAGCATTTT
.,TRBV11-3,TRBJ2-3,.,CASSLERARVGDTQYF,TGTGCCAGCAGCTTAGAGAGGGCCCGAGTTGGAGATACGCAGTATTTT
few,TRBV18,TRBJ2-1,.,CASSLKQGIGMNEQFF,TGTGCCAGCTCGCTCAAACAGGGAATAGGTATGAATGAGCAGTTCTTC
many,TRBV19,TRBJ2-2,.,CASSPAVELFF,TGTGCCAGTAGCCCCGCTGTGGAGCTGTTTTTT
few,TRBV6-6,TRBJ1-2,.,CASSHSGGVDGYTF,TGTGCCAGCAGTCACTCGGGCGGAGTAGATGGCTACACCTTC
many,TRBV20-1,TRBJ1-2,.,CSARDLGGYTF,TGCAGTGCTAGAGATCTCGGGGGCTACACCTTC
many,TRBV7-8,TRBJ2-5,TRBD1,CASSRGQGRETQYF,TGTGCCAGCAGCCGAGGACAGGGGAGGGAGACCCAGTACTTC
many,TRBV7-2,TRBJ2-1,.,CASSLEGSLPYNEQFF,TGTGCCAGCAGCTTAGAAGGCTCCCTCCCCTACAATGAGCAGTTCTTC
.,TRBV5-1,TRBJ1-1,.,CASSLGALNTEAFF,TGCGCCAGCAGCTTGGGGGCTCTGAACACTGAAGCTTTCTTT
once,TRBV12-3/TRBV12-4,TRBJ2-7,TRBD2,CASSRLGLAGTYEQYF,TGTGCCAGCAGCCGGCTGGGACTAGCGGGCACCTACGAGCAGTACTTC
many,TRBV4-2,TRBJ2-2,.,CASSLGVGTSNTGELFF,TGTGCCAGCAGCCTGGGGGTGGGGACTTCGAACACCGGGGAGCTGTTTTTT
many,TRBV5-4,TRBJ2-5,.,CASSTPGETQYF,TGTGCCAGCAGCACACCAGGGGAGACCCAGTACTTC
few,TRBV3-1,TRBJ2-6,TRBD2,CASSQAVLAGGSGANVLTF,TGTGCCAGCAGCCAAGCGGTACTAGCGGGGGGATCTGGGGCCAACGTCCTGACTTTC
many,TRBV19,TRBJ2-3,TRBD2,CASSIRLAGDADTQYF,TGTGCCAGTAGTATTCGACTAGCGGGAGACGCAGATACGCAGTATTTT
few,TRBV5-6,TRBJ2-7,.,CASSFGGAPYEQYF,TGTGCCAGCAGCTTCGGGGGTGCCCCCTACGAGCAGTACTTC
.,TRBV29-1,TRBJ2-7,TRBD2,CSVETSRDYRYEQYF,TGCAGCGTTGAAACTAGCCGGGACTATAGATACGAGCAGTACTTC
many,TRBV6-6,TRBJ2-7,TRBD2,CASSYSKSAGGNSYEQYF,TGTGCCAGCAGTTACTCGAAGTCGGCGGGAGGCAACTCCTACGAGCAGTACTTC
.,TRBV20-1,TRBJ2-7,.,CSASSLVGQSYEQYF,TGCAGTGCCAGCAGCTTAGTCGGACAATCCTACGAGCAGTACTTC
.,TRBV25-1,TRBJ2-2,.,CATTVRKGMVTGELLF,TGTGCCACCACGGTCCGGAAAGGGATGGTCACCGGGGAGCTGCTTTTT
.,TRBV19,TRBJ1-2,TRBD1,CASSISGTGYGYTF,TGTGCCAGTAGTATATCCGGGACAGGCTATGGCTACACCTTC
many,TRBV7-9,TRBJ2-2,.,CASSLVPAGELFF,TGTGCCAGCAGCTTAGTACCGGCCGGGGAGCTGTTTTTT
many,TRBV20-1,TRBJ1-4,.,CSARLGGRYEKLFF,TGCAGTGCTAGGCTGGGGGGGCGGTATGAAAAACTGTTTTTT
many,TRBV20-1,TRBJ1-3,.,CSASTSSGNTIYF,TGCAGTGCTAGTACTAGCTCTGGAAACACCATATATTTT
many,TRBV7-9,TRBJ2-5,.,CASSERGDQYF,TGTGCCAGCAGCGAGAGGGGGGACCAGTACTTC
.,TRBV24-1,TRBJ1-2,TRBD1,CATSGAQGNYGCTF,TGTGCCACCAGTGGTGCACAGGGGAACTACGGCTGCACCTTC
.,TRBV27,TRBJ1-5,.,CASSPGTVMQLQHF,TGTGCCAGCAGTCCGGGAACCGTAATGCAGCTCCAGCATTTT
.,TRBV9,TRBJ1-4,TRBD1,CASSPYGAAGGEKLFF,TGTGCCAGCAGCCCCTATGGCGCGGCAGGGGGGGAAAAACTGTTTTTT
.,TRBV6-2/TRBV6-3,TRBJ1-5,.,CASSEQGFGQPQHF,TGTGCCAGCAGTGAACAGGGTTTCGGTCAGCCCCAGCATTTT
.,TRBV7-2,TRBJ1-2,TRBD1,CASGPTGQGLYGYPF,TGTGCCAGCGGCCCAACAGGACAGGGCCTCTATGGCTACCCCTTT
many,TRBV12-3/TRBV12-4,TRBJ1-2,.,CASSFRTGYTF,TGTGCCAGCAGTTTTAGGACTGGCTACACCTTC